A selection of T cell receptor beta chains follows, all from one sample in a study of glioma-infiltrating T cells after dendritic cell vaccination. Data came from immunoSEQ multiplex PCR; TCRdb stores just in-frame clones and leaves some out. The sample records just under 85,000 clones, around 90% being singletons. Sequencing used blood, obtained before dendritic cell vaccination. Receptors were obtained from a human donor with glioblastoma. Both conserved end residues are part of each CDR3. D genes are given only for firm matches. Only some rows state a clone size, as once, few, many or a class for expanded clones.

D gene	V gene	clone size	J gene	CDR3 DNA	CDR3 protein
TRBD1	TRBV5-1	.	TRBJ1-4	TGCGCCAGCAGCTTGGGGGACAGGGGGCTAGTTCGGGAAAAACTGTTTTTT	CASSLGDRGLVREKLFF
.	TRBV5-1	.	TRBJ2-1	TGCGCCAGCAGCCCTACTGCTGGTAAAGATGAGCAGTTCTTC	CASSPTAGKDEQFF
.	TRBV10-3	.	TRBJ2-3	TGTGCCATCAGTGAGACGGGGGTAGCCACAGATACGCAGTATTTT	CAISETGVATDTQYF
.	TRBV5-6	.	TRBJ2-7	TGTGCCAGCAGCCCGGGTCTAGGCTACGAGCAGTACTTC	CASSPGLGYEQYF
TRBD2	TRBV10-2	.	TRBJ2-7	TGCGCCAGCTCTGGACTAGCGGGAGGCGAGCAGTACTTC	CASSGLAGGEQYF
.	TRBV18	.	TRBJ1-1	TGTGCCAGCTCACTAGAACAGGGCGGAAGCACTGAAGCTTTCTTT	CASSLEQGGSTEAFF
TRBD2	TRBV5-1	.	TRBJ2-5	TGCGCCAGCACGGACACGGGAGGAGCTGAGACCCAGTACTTC	CASTDTGGAETQYF
.	TRBV14	.	TRBJ2-3	TGTGCCAGCAGCCCCAACTCAGATACGCAGTATTTT	CASSPNSDTQYF
TRBD2	TRBV15	.	TRBJ2-5	TGTGCCACCAGCAGAGCTAGGACTAGACAAGAGACCCAGTACTTC	CATSRARTRQETQYF
TRBD1	TRBV2	.	TRBJ1-6	TGTGCCAGCAGTGTTGAGGGGGCCGCGTCCCCCAATTCACCCCTCCACTTT	CASSVEGAASPNSPLHF
.	TRBV19	.	TRBJ1-4	TGTGCCAGTATCCCAACCTCGGGGGGAGGCGAAAAACTGTTTTTT	CASIPTSGGGEKLFF
TRBD1	TRBV9	few	TRBJ2-1	TGTGCCAGCAGCATCCTACAGGGGGCCAATGAGCAGTTCTTC	CASSILQGANEQFF
.	TRBV30	.	TRBJ2-5	TGTGCCTGGGGACTTCCAGGGACCCAGTACTTC	CAWGLPGTQYF
TRBD2	TRBV19	.	TRBJ2-1	TGTGCCAGTAGTATTGGGACTAGCGGCATTAATGAGCAGTTCTTC	CASSIGTSGINEQFF
.	TRBV28	once	TRBJ1-2	TGTGCCAGCAGTGTGGTTGCGGGATTTGGTCGGGGCTACACCTTC	CASSVVAGFGRGYTF
.	TRBV2	.	TRBJ2-2	TGTGCCAGCAGGGAACGTAGGAGCATAGCCGGGGAGCTGTTTTTT	CASRERRSIAGELFF
TRBD1	TRBV11-2	.	TRBJ2-1	TGTGCCAGCAGCTTCGGACAGGGGTATGAGCAGTTCTTC	CASSFGQGYEQFF
.	TRBV23-1	.	TRBJ1-4	TGCGCCAGCAGACGCCTGGGGCAGAATGAAAAACTGTTTTTT	CASRRLGQNEKLFF
.	TRBV7-8	once	TRBJ2-5	TGTGCCAGCAGCCCAGGGTCTCGGACCCAGTACTTC	CASSPGSRTQYF
TRBD1	TRBV30	.	TRBJ1-6	TGTGCCTGGAGCAGGGACAGGGGGTACTCACCCCTCCACTTT	CAWSRDRGYSPLHF
.	TRBV2	.	TRBJ2-7	TGTGCCAGCAGTCCCGGGACTCCCACCTACGAGCAGTACTTC	CASSPGTPTYEQYF
TRBD2	TRBV5-1	.	TRBJ2-7	TGCGCCAGCAGCTTGTCGGGGGGGGAGGGCTCCTACGAGCAGTACTTC	CASSLSGGEGSYEQYF
.	TRBV7-3	.	TRBJ1-2	TGTGCCAGCAGCCCCTCTGTAGGGGGCTATGGCTACACCTTC	CASSPSVGGYGYTF
.	TRBV10-2	once	TRBJ1-1	TGCGCCAGCAGAGATACAGGGACGGGAGAAGCTTTCTTT	CASRDTGTGEAFF
TRBD2	TRBV5-6	.	TRBJ2-3	TGTGCCAGCAGCTTACGACCCGGGACTATCACAGATACGCAGTATTTT	CASSLRPGTITDTQYF
TRBD2	TRBV5-1	.	TRBJ2-3	TGCGCCAGCAGCCCGGGGACTAGCGGGGCCCCGATTTATACAGATACGCAGTATTTT	CASSPGTSGAPIYTDTQYF
.	TRBV7-9	.	TRBJ1-2	TGTGCCAGCAGCGCGGGGTCTCAGGGTTTCGGTGGCTACACCTTC	CASSAGSQGFGGYTF
.	TRBV7-7	.	TRBJ2-1	TGTGCTAGCAGTAGCTCCCAGGGTGGTGAGCAGTTCTTC	CASSSSQGGEQFF
TRBD2	TRBV2	.	TRBJ2-5	TGTGCCAGTAGGGAGGGACTCCTAGAGACCCAGTACTTC	CASREGLLETQYF